This T cell receptor beta chain derives from a study of CD8+CD57+ T cells in acquired aplastic anemia. Whole-study context: On average, sorted CD4+ and CD8+ cells gave around 3.3 ug of DNA. CD4+ cells from healthy donors averaged around 10 million reads.

Using genomic DNA as the template, TCR beta VDJ and CDR3 profiling was carried out. Each CDR3 protein gets one entry after TCRdb re-called the reads with MiXCR. The data contain about 80,000 distinct CDR3 sequences, over 35% of them singletons. Germline loops: CDR1 MGHDK, CDR2 SYGVNS. This CDR3 is built from 14 residues. Of note for this clonotype: Its target is not known. Since the CDR3 does not end with the conserved phenylalanine or tryptophan, this likely comes from a read error.

Study-wide points: In common between the patients and the controls were twenty-nine CD8+ CDR3 sequences.

The sample consisted of sorted CD4+, CD8+, or CD8+CD57+ T cells (not recorded which) from PBMCs. This chain connects TRBV25-1 to TRBJ1-4; the D gene is possibly TRBD1 (6 bases). The TCR originated in a human donor in good health, serving as a control. CDR3 residues: CATSGGAHDEKLFL. The CDR3, as DNA: TGTGCCACCAGTGGGGGGGCTCATGATGAAAAACTGTTTCTT.